The 5 T cell receptor beta chains reported below all come from one sample, sequenced in a study of tissue T cells after allogeneic stem cell transplantation. Some clones are missing from TCRdb's copy, which holds only in-frame ones; the method was immunoSEQ multiplex PCR. Of tens of thousands of clones in the sample, approximately 77% are singletons; the top ten hold over 0.6%. The sample was spleen. These TCRs come from a female BALB/c mouse in good health. The strain's MHC: H2-d.

Of note for this clone: All gene names here are mouse names. The CDR3 extends 1 residue past the end of the read, so its final part is completed from the germline J gene. V gene TRBV20 combines with J gene TRBJ1-5; D call uncertain. From germline, CDR1 is GFQATS and CDR2 STVNSAI. Trimming shortened V by 0 bases and J by 0 bases, and 6 bases separated the two germline ends. The CDR3 spans 14 residues. CDR3 protein: CGARERINNQAPLF. The DNA read from the CDR3 is TGTGGTGCTAGGGAGAGGATTAACAACCAGGCTCCGCTT.

Note on this clone: Germline and genes: mouse. The read stops 1 residue short of the end of the CDR3; the missing end is completed from the germline J gene. The rearrangement links TRBV16 to TRBJ2-3; D is perhaps TRBD1 or TRBD2 (5 bases each). V lost 1 base, J lost 0 bases, and 8 bases lay in between. Germline V lookup: CDR1 SGHSA, CDR2 FRNQAP. CDR3 length: 15 residues. The chain's CDR3 is CASSLAGESAETLYF. CDR3 bases read: TGTGCAAGCAGCTTAGCGGGGGAGAGTGCAGAAACGCTGTAT. The entire variable domain, with the rest obtained from reference TRBV16 and TRBJ2-3, is as follows: NAGVIQTPRHKVTGKGQEATLWCEPISGHSAVFWYRQTIVQGLEFLTYFRNQAPIDDSGMPKERFSAQMPNQSHSTLKIQSTQPQDSAVYLCASSLAGESAETLYFGSGTRLTVL.

Regarding this clone: The genes are named according to mouse. The CDR3 sequence is CAWSLLGGQNTLYF. Incomplete CDR3 DNA: TGTGCCTGGAGTCTTCTGGGGGGTCAAAACACCTTGTAC. This chain joins TRBV31 and TRBJ2-4, with 7 bases that match TRBD2. The read is 1 residue too short to cover the CDR3 end, so that end is filled in from the germline J gene. V lost 0 bases, J lost 1 base, and 1 base stayed unmatched. CDR1 GKSSPN and CDR2 SITVG come from the germline V gene. The length of the CDR3 is 14 residues. Drawing the rest from reference TRBV31 and TRBJ2-4, the complete variable domain is AQTIHQWPVAEIKAVGSPLSLGCTIKGKSSPNLYWYWQATGGTLQQLFYSITVGQVESVVQLNLSASRPKDDQFILSTEKLLLSHSGFYLCAWSLLGGQNTLYFGAGTRLSVL.

As for this clone: Gene names and germline match the mouse. CDR3 DNA, as far as it was read: TGCACCTGCAGTGCTCTGGGGGGGAACACCTTGTAC. The encoded protein is CTCSALGGNTLY. The whole CDR3 protein is CTCSALGGNTLYF. The V gene is TRBV1, the J gene TRBJ2-4; 9 nucleotides match TRBD2. The read falls 1 residue short of the CDR3 end, and the missing part is taken from the germline J gene. Germline lookup yields CDR1 NSQYPW and CDR2 LRSPGD (reference sequence). V trimming: 3 bases; J trimming: 6 bases; junction bases outside the gene matches: 1. The CDR3 length is 13 residues.

The sample holds a few counts of this clone. Genes here carry mouse names. Read data end 1 residue before the CDR3 end; the end is taken from the germline J gene. The chain links TRBV5 to TRBJ2-7, with TRBD2 matching 9 bases. Per the germline V gene, CDR1 is LGHNA and CDR2 is YNLKQL (reference sequence). V shed 4 bases, J shed 4 bases, and the junction held 5 bases outside the gene matches. There are 14 residues in the CDR3. The CDR3 loop reads CASSPPGLGYEQYF. CDR3 bases read: TGTGCCAGCAGCCCCCCGGGACTGGGATATGAACAGTAC.